This is a list of T cell receptor beta chains from one sample in a study of cytomegalovirus exposure and HLA in healthy donors. The protocol was immunoSEQ multiplex PCR, while the TCRdb copy is restricted to in-frame clones and leaves out a portion. This table holds roughly 60,000 clones, 90% to 95% found once. The sample was PBMCs. The source of these receptors is a woman aged 18 to 35 in good health and CMV-seronegative. Both conserved end residues are part of each CDR3. Fields, in order: J gene, clone size, D gene, V gene, CDR3 protein, CDR3 DNA. D genes are given only for firm matches. The size field is filled for only some rows; it gives once, few, many or a size class.

TRBJ2-3	.	TRBD2	TRBV13	CASSFSTSGTDTQYF	TGTGCCAGCAGCTTTTCGACTAGCGGCACAGATACGCAGTATTTT
TRBJ1-5	medium-sized	TRBD1	TRBV6-1	CAIEQGAANQPQHF	TGTGCCATCGAGCAGGGGGCGGCCAATCAGCCCCAGCATTTT
TRBJ1-3	.	.	TRBV19	CASSSDSLSGNTIYF	TGTGCCAGTAGTTCGGACAGCCTCTCTGGAAACACCATATATTTT
TRBJ2-3	.	.	TRBV28	CASSLQRGQDTQYF	TGTGCCAGCAGTCTACAACGGGGTCAAGATACGCAGTATTTT
TRBJ2-2	.	TRBD1	TRBV5-1	CASRPGQERTGELFF	TGCGCCAGCAGGCCGGGACAGGAACGGACCGGGGAGCTGTTTTTT
TRBJ1-3	.	.	TRBV5-1	CASSRAQAGNLQGTIYF	TGCGCCAGCAGCAGGGCTCAAGCAGGCAATCTCCAGGGCACCATATATTTT
TRBJ2-7	.	.	TRBV5-1	CASSPRTGRLYEQYF	TGCGCCAGCAGCCCCCGTACAGGTCGCCTTTACGAGCAGTACTTC
TRBJ2-2	.	.	TRBV11-2	CASSLDLGTGELFF	TGTGCCAGCAGCTTAGACCTCGGCACCGGGGAGCTGTTTTTT
TRBJ1-2	.	TRBD1	TRBV28	CASSARGSHGYTF	TGTGCCAGCAGCGCCAGGGGGAGCCATGGCTACACCTTC
TRBJ2-5	.	.	TRBV9	CASSVEPVGRETQYF	TGTGCCAGCAGCGTAGAGCCGGTAGGGAGGGAGACCCAGTACTTC
TRBJ2-7	.	TRBD2	TRBV7-9	CASSYRLATEQYF	TGTGCCAGCAGCTACCGACTAGCGACCGAGCAGTACTTC
TRBJ2-1	.	.	TRBV10-3	CATSGIRGEQFF	TGTGCCACCTCCGGGATACGGGGTGAGCAGTTCTTC
TRBJ1-6	few	.	TRBV7-8	CARDRRWPLHF	TGTGCCAGGGACAGAAGATGGCCCCTCCACTTT
TRBJ2-1	.	.	TRBV6-6	CASSYSQGSYNEQFF	TGTGCCAGCAGTTACTCGCAGGGGTCCTACAATGAGCAGTTCTTC
TRBJ2-1	.	TRBD1	TRBV4-2	CASSQEGGTGGASRSYNEQFF	TGTGCCAGCAGCCAAGAAGGCGGAACAGGGGGCGCCTCGAGGTCCTACAATGAGCAGTTCTTC
TRBJ2-7	.	TRBD1	TRBV7-9	CASSLGGTGMYEQYF	TGTGCCAGCAGCTTAGGAGGGACAGGGATGTACGAGCAGTACTTC
TRBJ1-1	.	.	TRBV6-6	CASRYRADTEAFF	TGTGCCAGCCGCTACAGGGCCGACACTGAAGCTTTCTTT
TRBJ1-1	.	.	TRBV5-6	CASSPSGGMAFF	TGTGCCAGCAGCCCGAGCGGCGGGATGGCTTTCTTT
TRBJ1-2	.	.	TRBV9	CASSTRGGYTF	TGTGCCAGCAGCACCAGGGGCGGCTACACCTTC
TRBJ2-7	.	.	TRBV28	CASSPIGGTYEQYF	TGTGCCAGCAGTCCGATTGGAGGGACCTACGAGCAGTACTTC
TRBJ2-1	once	TRBD2	TRBV4-3	CASSHTRGSGRGDEQFF	TGCGCCAGCAGCCACACTCGAGGTAGCGGGAGAGGTGATGAGCAGTTCTTC
TRBJ1-1	.	TRBD1	TRBV9	CASGTVGTEAFF	TGTGCCAGCGGGACAGTTGGCACTGAAGCTTTCTTT
TRBJ2-3	.	.	TRBV2	CASSEAHPGGGTDTQYF	TGTGCCAGCAGTGAAGCGCATCCGGGGGGCGGCACAGATACGCAGTATTTT
TRBJ2-3	.	.	TRBV5-1	CASSWGAGDYTDTQYF	TGCGCCAGCAGCTGGGGAGCAGGGGATTACACAGATACGCAGTATTTT
TRBJ2-1	.	TRBD2	TRBV18	CASSLPRSGSGNEQFF	TGTGCCAGCTCACTTCCCAGAAGCGGGAGTGGCAATGAGCAGTTCTTC
TRBJ2-5	once	.	TRBV4-1	CASSQVVDSQETQYF	TGCGCCAGCAGCCAAGTAGTGGACAGCCAAGAGACCCAGTACTTC
TRBJ2-1	.	TRBD2	TRBV7-9	CASRRLAAPYNEQFF	TGTGCCAGCAGGAGACTAGCGGCGCCCTACAATGAGCAGTTCTTC
TRBJ2-5	.	.	TRBV30	CAWSVDSFEETQYF	TGTGCCTGGAGTGTCGACAGCTTCGAAGAGACCCAGTACTTC
TRBJ2-1	.	TRBD2	TRBV2	CASSSSGVVVEQFF	TGTGCCAGCAGCTCTAGCGGGGTGGTCGTTGAGCAGTTCTTC
TRBJ1-2	.	.	TRBV5-6	CASSSDRRYGYTF	TGTGCCAGCAGCTCGGACAGACGGTATGGCTACACCTTC
TRBJ2-3	.	.	TRBV29-1	CSVEALNTQYF	TGCAGCGTTGAAGCTCTAAATACGCAGTATTTT
TRBJ2-1	.	.	TRBV2	CASMVPTGEFF	TGTGCCAGCATGGTACCGACCGGGGAGTTCTTC
TRBJ2-3	once	TRBD2	TRBV4-1	CASRQGQRGGGTDTQYF	TGCGCCAGCAGACAAGGGCAGCGGGGGGGCGGCACAGATACGCAGTATTTT
TRBJ1-4	.	.	TRBV7-9	CASTIRSGFVTTNEKLFF	TGTGCCAGTACTATAAGGTCGGGGTTCGTCACAACTAATGAAAAACTGTTTTTT
TRBJ2-3	.	TRBD2	TRBV27	CASSPLAGGSTDTQYF	TGTGCCAGCAGTCCATTAGCGGGGGGGAGCACAGATACGCAGTATTTT
TRBJ2-2	.	.	TRBV6-1	CASGEAGELFF	TGTGCCTCTGGGGAGGCCGGGGAGCTGTTTTTT
TRBJ2-3	.	TRBD2	TRBV4-3	CASSQDILADPIGPDTQYF	TGCGCCAGCAGCCAAGATATACTAGCGGACCCCATCGGACCAGATACGCAGTATTTT
TRBJ2-7	.	TRBD2	TRBV4-1	CASSNIAGGMHEQYF	TGCGCCAGCAGCAATATAGCGGGAGGGATGCACGAGCAGTACTTC
TRBJ1-4	.	.	TRBV4-3	CASSQEDSFNEKLFF	TGCGCCAGCAGCCAAGAGGACAGTTTTAATGAAAAACTGTTTTTT
TRBJ2-1	.	TRBD2	TRBV19	CASSIPTSGKDEQFF	TGTGCCAGTAGTATCCCGACTAGCGGGAAGGATGAGCAGTTCTTC
TRBJ2-7	.	.	TRBV5-5	CASSLGLRTYEQYF	TGTGCCAGCAGCTTGGGTCTCAGAACCTACGAGCAGTACTTC
TRBJ1-5	.	TRBD1	TRBV4-1	CASSPRTGNQPQHF	TGCGCCAGCAGCCCTCGGACAGGGAATCAGCCCCAGCATTTT